The next 17 T cell receptor beta chains were all read from a single sample in a study of blood T cell repertoires in COVID-19. This table comes from immunoSEQ multiplex PCR, and its TCRdb copy is limited to in-frame clones, with some not included. The sample lists about 200,000 clones, roughly 86% occurring once. Sequencing used peripheral blood. Receptors originate from a man between 60 and 70 years old with acute or convalescent COVID-19.

The genes are TRBV18 and TRBJ2-3; a possible D gene is TRBD1 (6 bases). V dropped 1 base and J dropped 4 bases, with 12 bases sitting between them. Germline V lookup: CDR1 KGHSH, CDR2 LQKENI. This CDR3 region has 15 residues. The CDR3 nucleotides read TGTGCCAGCTCACCACATAACAGGGCGGCAGATACGCAGTATTTT. Translated: CASSPHNRAADTQYF.

V is TRBV2 and J is TRBJ1-5; tentatively, D is TRBD1 (5 bases). Trimming left V 6 bases short and J 6 bases short, with 27 bases between. The CDR3 loop spans 18 amino acids. Germline V gene data show CDR1 as SNHLY and CDR2 as FYNNEI. CDR3 bases: TGTGCCAGCAGCGGTACGAGAACCGGGAGCGGGGGGACTCAGCCCCAGCATTTT. Translating it yields CASSGTRTGSGGTQPQHF.

The chain recombines TRBV5-1 with TRBJ1-4; 8 positions agree with TRBD1. J gave up 3 bases and V 6 bases, and 4 bases lay outside the gene matches. In germline, CDR1 is SGHRS, CDR2 YFSETQ. The CDR3 length is 14 residues. The CDR3 loop reads CASTQGAANEKLFF. As DNA, the CDR3 is TGCGCCAGCACCCAGGGGGCGGCTAATGAAAAACTGTTTTTT.

The chain recombines TRBV10-2 with TRBJ2-2; D is unresolved. The V gene lost 6 bases and the J gene lost 4 bases, with 6 bases spanning the gap. The germline V gene has CDR1 WSHSY and CDR2 SAAADI. This CDR3 region has 12 residues. CDR3: CASRLSTGELFF. CDR3 DNA: TGCGCCAGCAGACTGTCCACCGGGGAGCTGTTTTTT.

The V call is TRBV10-2, the J call TRBJ2-5; 11 nucleotides match TRBD2. V gave up 4 bases and J gave up 4 bases; unmatched junction bases: 8. Germline assignment: CDR1 WSHSY and CDR2 SAAADI. The CDR3 spans 16 residues. CDR3 nucleotide sequence: TGCGCCAGCAGTGGCCCGGGACTAGCGGTGGGAGAGACCCAGTACTTC. Its protein is CASSGPGLAVGETQYF.

The CDR3 loop is CASSPLRGQAREKLFF. The CDR3 nucleotides read TGTGCCAGCAGTCCCCTAAGGGGACAGGCTCGTGAAAAACTGTTTTTT. This chain connects TRBV28 to TRBJ1-4; TRBD1 agrees at 8 bases. With V trimmed by 5 bases and J by 7 bases, 12 bases remained unmatched. The CDR3 contains 16 residues. Germline loops: CDR1 MDHEN, CDR2 SYDVKM.

V is TRBV19 and J is TRBJ1-6; no clear D. The germline V gene has CDR1 LNHDA and CDR2 SQIVND (reference sequence). V was shortened by 5 bases and J by 6 bases, with 11 bases between the two germline ends. CDR3 length equals 14 residues. The CDR3 bases are TGTGCCAGTAGTTTTAGCCAGATTAATTCACCCCTCCACTTT. This translates into CASSFSQINSPLHF.

The chain uses TRBV5-1 and TRBJ2-6, with 8 bases fitting TRBD1. V was clipped by 4 bases and J by 7 bases; unmatched bases: 16. The CDR3 is made up of 18 amino acids. Per germline, CDR1 SGHRS and CDR2 YFSETQ. The CDR3 DNA follows: TGCGCCAGCAGCCAACAGGGGGAGGTGTCGATTTTAGCCAACGTCCTGACTTTC. As protein: CASSQQGEVSILANVLTF. Supplemented by reference TRBV5-1 and TRBJ2-6, the full variable domain reads KAGVTQTPRYLIKTRGQQVTLSCSPISGHRSVSWYQQTPGQGLQFLFEYFSETQRNKGNFPGRFSGRQFSNSRSEMNVSTLELGDSALYLCASSQQGEVSILANVLTFGAGSRLTVL.

This rearrangement joins TRBV4-3 to TRBJ2-5, with TRBD2 matching over 8 bases. The V gene end was trimmed by 0 bases and the J gene end by 9 bases; junction bases not matched to a gene: 9. CDR1 and CDR2 from the germline V gene are LGHNA and YSLEER. CDR3 length: 15 residues. The CDR3 region has the DNA TGCGCCAGCAGCCAAGATGGGCGGGGGGCCGCGGCCCAGTACTTC. Translating it yields CASSQDGRGAAAQYF.

The V and J genes are TRBV19 and TRBJ1-5, with D tentatively TRBD1 (6 bases). CDR1 and CDR2 (germline): LNHDA, SQIVND (reference sequence). This CDR3 spans 20 amino acids. The V end was cut by 4 bases, the J end by 0 bases, with 25 bases between. The CDR3 nucleotides read TGTGCCAGTAGTACCTACTCGAAGACAGGAAGGGTCTATAGCAATCAGCCCCAGCATTTT. This sequence encodes CASSTYSKTGRVYSNQPQHF. Looking up the rest from reference TRBV19 and TRBJ1-5 gives the full variable domain: DGGITQSPKYLFRKEGQNVTLSCEQNLNHDAMYWYRQDPGQGLRLIYYSQIVNDFQKGDIAEGYSVSREKKESFPLTVTSAQKNPTAFYLCASSTYSKTGRVYSNQPQHFGDGTRLSIL.

This clone was found a few times. The chain has TRBV18 and TRBJ1-6; tentatively, D is TRBD1 (5 bases). This CDR3 spans 14 amino acids. With 4 bases removed from V and 6 bases from J, the gap between germline ends came to 10 bases. Germline CDR1 reads KGHSH; CDR2 reads LQKENI. The CDR3 region has the DNA TGTGCCAGCTCACTAGACAGCACTAATTCACCCCTCCACTTT. Translation gives CASSLDSTNSPLHF. Looking up the rest from reference TRBV18 and TRBJ1-6 gives the full variable domain: NAGVMQNPRHLVRRRGQEARLRCSPMKGHSHVYWYRQLPEEGLKFMVYLQKENIIDESGMPKERFSAEFPKEGPSILRIQQVVRGDSAAYFCASSLDSTNSPLHFGNGTRLTVT.

The rearrangement links TRBV2 to TRBJ2-7; D is possibly TRBD2 (5 bases). CDR3 length: 14 residues. V lost 6 bases to trimming and J lost 4 bases, with 16 bases between them. Germline V CDR1 and CDR2: SNHLY, FYNNEI. CDR3 nucleotide sequence: TGTGCCAGCAGCGCGGGCCGCGATAGATACGAGCAGTACTTC. The encoded protein is CASSAGRDRYEQYF.

The chain links TRBV10-2 to TRBJ1-2, with 9 bases identical to TRBD1. V dropped 6 bases and J dropped 0; count of bases not matched to a gene: 5. This CDR3 contains 15 residues. Germline CDR1 is WSHSY and CDR2 is SAAADI. CDR3 bases: TGCGCCAGCAGGAAGAGACAGGGGGCTAACTATGGCTACACCTTC. Its protein product is CASRKRQGANYGYTF.

In this sample, this clone turned up once. The CDR3 reads CASSFIPTDTQYF. The CDR3 DNA is TGTGCCAGCAGCTTTATCCCGACAGATACGCAGTATTTT. J is TRBJ2-3 and V is TRBV7-3; D not resolved. Germline CDR1 is SGHTA and CDR2 is FQGTGA. V was shortened by 3 bases and J by 3 bases, with 7 bases between the two germline ends. The CDR3 is made up of 13 amino acids.

J is TRBJ1-6 and V is TRBV6-2 or TRBV6-3; D unresolved. The V end was cut by 0 bases, the J end by 10 bases, with 10 bases between. The CDR3 sequence is 14 residues long. Looked up from germline, CDR1 is MNHEY and CDR2 is SVGEGT. Here the CDR3 reads CASSYSGGNSPLHF. The CDR3 DNA follows: TGTGCCAGCAGTTACTCGGGAGGGAACTCACCCCTCCACTTT.

This clone has more than one count but fewer than ten. This chain uses TRBV4-3 with TRBJ2-7, with TRBD2 matching over 10 bases. Germline CDR1 is LGHNA and CDR2 is YSLEER. The CDR3 loop spans 15 amino acids. The V gene end was trimmed by 1 base and the J gene end by 5 bases; junction bases not matched to a gene: 5. The CDR3 here is CASSQGLAGGDEQYF. The CDR3 DNA is TGCGCCAGCAGCCAAGGGTTAGCGGGGGGTGACGAGCAGTACTTC.

This clone has a single count. The chain joins TRBV11-2 to TRBJ2-5; 11 nucleotides match TRBD2. The germline V gene has CDR1 SGHAT and CDR2 FQNNGV. J was trimmed by 1 base and V by 1 base; bases with no gene match: 2. The CDR3 spans 16 residues. The CDR3 spells CASSLGLAGGQETQYF. CDR3 sequence (DNA): TGTGCCAGCAGCTTAGGTCTAGCGGGGGGCCAAGAGACCCAGTACTTC.